This T cell receptor (beta chain) is drawn from a study of cytomegalovirus exposure and HLA in healthy donors. The overall study: Earlier findings included some 120 million unique TCR beta sequences obtained from some 180 million T cells.

Study-level points and caveats: Being productive about 87% or about 30% of the time was typical of most TCR beta V segments in an earlier analysis. Only CMV serostatus was available as immune exposure information. For most subjects, TCR beta sequences were reported to predict HLA-A and HLA-B alleles with accuracy.

The PCR employed 60 Vbeta primers together with 13 Jbeta primers. The table came from immunoSEQ multiplex PCR; TCRdb's copy has only in-frame clones and leaves some out. Of some 150,000 clones in the sample, approximately 80% were seen once. The CDR3 is 15 residues long. Germline V gene data show CDR1 as SGHKS and CDR2 as YYEKEE (reference sequence). Trimming left V 4 bases short and J 5 bases short, with 19 bases between. With regard to this clone: Its matching antigen is unknown.

The chain recombines TRBV5-5 with TRBJ2-7; D not resolved. The receptor was derived from a young man in good health and CMV-seropositive. Sample: PBMCs. Written as DNA, the CDR3 is TGTGCCAGCAGCCGAACGATTCCACCTACGGACGAGCAGTACTTC. It yields the protein CASSRTIPPTDEQYF.